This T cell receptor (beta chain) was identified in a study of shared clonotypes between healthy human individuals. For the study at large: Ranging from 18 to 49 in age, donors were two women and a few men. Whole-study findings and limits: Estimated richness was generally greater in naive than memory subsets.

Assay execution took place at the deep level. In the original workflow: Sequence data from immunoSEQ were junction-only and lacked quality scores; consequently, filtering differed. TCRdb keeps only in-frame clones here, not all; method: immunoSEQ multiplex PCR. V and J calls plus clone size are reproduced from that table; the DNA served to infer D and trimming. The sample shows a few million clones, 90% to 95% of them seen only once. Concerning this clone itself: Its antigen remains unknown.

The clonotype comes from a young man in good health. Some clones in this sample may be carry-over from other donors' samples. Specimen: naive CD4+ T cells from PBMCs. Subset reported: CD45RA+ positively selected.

The CDR3 protein is CASSLPGAATNEKLFF. The DNA of the CDR3 is TGTGCCAGCAGCCTGCCAGGGGCTGCAACTAATGAAAAACTGTTTTTT. This sequence joins TRBV7-9 and TRBJ1-4, with D possibly matching TRBD1 (6 bases). This CDR3 is 16 amino acids long. Germline assignment: CDR1 SEHNR and CDR2 FQNEAQ (reference sequence). V dropped 5 bases and J dropped 0 bases, with 13 bases sitting between them.